The sequence of this TCR beta chain was determined in a study of blood T cell repertoires in COVID-19. Study-wide context: Sources were T cells, B-cell-depleted T cells, or PBMCs; the material itself was cDNA or gDNA.

Data came from immunoSEQ multiplex PCR; TCRdb stores just in-frame clones and leaves some out. The sample has about 150,000 clones; around 85% are singletons. V trimming: 5 bases; J trimming: 4 bases; junction bases outside the gene matches: 7. Germline values: CDR1 SEHNR, CDR2 FQNEAQ (reference sequence). There are 15 residues in the CDR3. This clonotype originated in a man at least 80 years old with COVID-19, enrolled during active disease. The chain links TRBV7-9 to TRBJ1-3; 8 positions match TRBD1. Sequenced: peripheral blood. The CDR3 here is CASSPDRVGGNTIYF. The CDR3 nucleotides are TGTGCCAGCAGCCCGGACAGGGTCGGAGGAAACACCATATATTTT.